The clone carrying this TCR beta chain has only a few counts. Germline assignment: CDR1 SGHDT and CDR2 YYEEEE. The CDR3 has 14 residues. J lost 2 bases, V lost 4 bases, and 4 bases had no gene match. Amplification used 60 Vbeta primers and 13 Jbeta primers. The method was immunoSEQ multiplex PCR; TCRdb's version includes in-frame clones alone and lacks a portion of them. The profile shows 200,000 or so clones, 80% to 85% of them singletons. This specimen belongs to a study of cytomegalovirus exposure and HLA in healthy donors. The overall study: For the approximately 400 genotyped donors, roughly 80% fell within the Caucasian-associated ancestry cluster.

The source material was PBMCs. This TCR derives from a boy between 10 and 17 years old in good health and CMV-seronegative. The chain combines TRBV5-6 with TRBJ2-3, with 7 positions matching TRBD1. The CDR3 is CASSQGVYTDTQYF. In DNA, the CDR3 is TGTGCCAGCAGCCAGGGGGTTTACACAGATACGCAGTATTTT.